The 30 T cell receptor beta chains given below trace back to one sample, sequenced in a study of blood T cell repertoires in COVID-19. Sequenced by immunoSEQ multiplex PCR; TCRdb stores in-frame clones only, minus some. Among 150,000 to 200,000 clones listed, approximately 90% were seen once. The sequenced sample consisted of peripheral blood. Receptors originate from a human donor in a cohort sampled during active COVID-19.

The genes are TRBV7-9 and TRBJ2-5; maybe TRBD2 (5 bases). V was shortened by 0 bases and J by 4 bases, with 6 bases between the two germline ends. Germline CDR1 SEHNR, CDR2 FQNEAQ (reference sequence). CDR3 size: 13 residues. DNA of the CDR3: TGTGCCAGCAGCTTAGCAGGGAGAGAGACCCAGTACTTC. Protein: CASSLAGRETQYF.

The chain recombines TRBV15 with TRBJ2-1; 14 nucleotides match TRBD2. CDR1 LNHNV and CDR2 YYDKDF come from the germline V gene (reference sequence). This CDR3 comprises 18 residues. The ends lost 3 bases at V and 4 bases at J; junction bases unmatched: 8. The DNA for the CDR3 is TGTGCCACCAGCAGGGGACTAGCGGGAGTGGGTTTGTACAATGAGCAGTTCTTC. Protein: CATSRGLAGVGLYNEQFF.

The V call is TRBV9, the J call TRBJ2-1, with 12 bases that match TRBD2. There are 15 residues in the CDR3. Per germline, CDR1 SGDLS and CDR2 YYNGEE. Trimming took 4 bases from V and 7 from J; bases not matched to a gene: 6. The CDR3 DNA sequence: TGTGCCAGCAGCCCAAGACTAGCGGGGGAGAATGAGCAGTTCTTC. Translation gives CASSPRLAGENEQFF.

The genes are TRBV30 and TRBJ1-4; D uncertain. The V end lost 3 bases, the J end lost 4 bases, and 3 bases lay between the germline ends. This CDR3 has 11 residues. CDR1 and CDR2 from the germline V gene are GTSNPN and SVGIG (reference sequence). In DNA, the CDR3 is TGTGCCTGGAGCCTTAATGAAAAACTGTTTTTT. Translated, it gives CAWSLNEKLFF.

The chain joins TRBV7-9 to TRBJ2-3; 8 bases are a match to TRBD2. After removal of 3 bases from V and 2 bases from J, the junction contained 4 bases not matched to a gene. The CDR3 loop spans 15 amino acids. From germline, CDR1 is SEHNR and CDR2 FQNEAQ (reference sequence). CDR3 nucleotides: TGTGCCAGCAGCTTTAAACTAGCGGACACAGATACGCAGTATTTT. This codes for CASSFKLADTDTQYF.

This chain connects TRBV3-1 (or the pseudogene TRBV3-2) to TRBJ1-2; D unresolved. The V end lost 6 bases, the J end lost 10 bases, and 18 bases lay between the germline ends. The germline V gene encodes CDR1 LGHDT and CDR2 YNNKEL (reference sequence). CDR3 length: 13 residues. The CDR3 DNA sequence: TGTGCCAGCAGTCACAAACGTTACGGGGACTACACCTTC. Translating it yields CASSHKRYGDYTF.

This chain's CDR3 is CASSLVGTGKNTIYF. In DNA, the CDR3 is TGTGCCAGCAGCTTAGTAGGGACAGGGAAAAACACCATATATTTT. V gene TRBV7-2 combines with J gene TRBJ1-3; 9 bases map to TRBD1. The trim removed 1 base at V and 6 bases at J, leaving 4 bases unmatched. There are 15 residues in the CDR3. The germline V gene has CDR1 SGHTA and CDR2 FQGNSA. Variable domain in full (rest from reference TRBV7-2 and TRBJ1-3): GAGVSQSPSNKVTEKGKDVELRCDPISGHTALYWYRQSLGQGLEFLIYFQGNSAPDKSGLPSDRFSAERTGGSVSTLTIQRTQQEDSAVYLCASSLVGTGKNTIYFGEGSWLTVV.

This chain links TRBV10-2 with TRBJ2-1; D remains unclear. Trimming took off 10 bases at V and 5 bases at J, with 15 bases between the two ends. The CDR3 has 13 amino acids. CDR1 WSHSY and CDR2 SAAADI come from the germline V gene. Written as DNA, the CDR3 is TGCGCCACCCGAAGCGAGCTCCACAATGAGCAGTTCTTC. Translating it yields CATRSELHNEQFF.

The V gene is TRBV7-2, the J gene TRBJ1-3, with TRBD1 matching over 7 bases. The CDR3 sequence is 16 residues long. Germline V gene data show CDR1 as SGHTA and CDR2 as FQGNSA. With 1 base clipped from V and 2 bases from J, the junction kept 5 bases outside the gene matches. The CDR3 reads CASSLETGLAGNTIYF. Here the CDR3 DNA reads TGTGCCAGCAGCTTAGAGACAGGGTTGGCTGGAAACACCATATATTTT.

This rearrangement joins TRBV6-5 to TRBJ2-5, with 9 nucleotides matching TRBD1. The CDR3 sequence is 16 residues long. J gave up 5 bases and V 2 bases, and 9 bases lay outside the gene matches. Germline V gene sequence: CDR1 MNHEY, CDR2 SVGAGI. CDR3 sequence: CASSYTMTGGRETQYF. The DNA of the CDR3 is TGTGCCAGCAGTTACACAATGACAGGGGGAAGGGAGACCCAGTACTTC.

This sequence joins TRBV4-3 and TRBJ2-1, with 7 positions matching TRBD2. The CDR3 extends over 15 amino acids. Germline CDR1 is LGHNA and CDR2 is YSLEER. V was pared by 1 base and J by 7 bases, with 7 bases of the junction left unmatched. The CDR3 nucleotides read TGCGCCAGCAGCCAAGGAGCGGGGCTTCGGAATGAGCAGTTCTTC. As protein: CASSQGAGLRNEQFF.

J is TRBJ1-2 and V is TRBV6-5, with a tentative D call TRBD1 (5 bases). This CDR3 region has 14 residues. The V gene lost 0 bases and the J gene lost 3 bases, with 8 bases spanning the gap. Germline V lookup: CDR1 MNHEY, CDR2 SVGAGI. In DNA form, the CDR3 reads TGTGCCAGCAGTTACTCCGGGACTCACTATGGCTACACCTTC. Its protein product is CASSYSGTHYGYTF.

V usage is TRBV2 and J usage is TRBJ2-3, with 7 positions matching TRBD2. J gave up 2 bases and V 6 bases, and 8 bases lay outside the gene matches. Germline V gene lookup returns CDR1 SNHLY and CDR2 FYNNEI. The CDR3 consists of 15 residues. The CDR3 loop is CASRYGGSSTDTQYF. In DNA, the CDR3 is TGTGCCAGCAGGTATGGCGGGAGTTCCACAGATACGCAGTATTTT.

CDR3 sequence: CASSHRGSGANVLTF. CDR3 coding DNA: TGTGCCAGCAGCCACAGGGGCTCTGGGGCCAACGTCCTGACTTTC. The V gene is TRBV3-1 (or the pseudogene TRBV3-2), the J gene TRBJ2-6; D possibly corresponds to TRBD1 (6 bases). Trimming stripped 3 bases from V and 0 bases from J, with 6 bases between. This CDR3 comprises 15 residues. Germline CDR1 reads LGHDT; CDR2 reads YNNKEL (reference sequence).

This chain links TRBV7-2 with TRBJ2-5; perhaps TRBD2 as D (6 bases). Trimming took 2 bases from V and 3 from J, leaving 10 bases between them. This CDR3 region has 14 residues. The germline CDR1 and CDR2 sequences are SGHTA and FQGNSA. The CDR3 protein is CASSLTASEETQYF. The CDR3, as DNA: TGTGCCAGCAGCTTAACGGCTAGCGAAGAGACCCAGTACTTC.

The gene calls are TRBV7-6 and TRBJ2-1, with D possibly being TRBD2 (5 bases). CDR1 is SGHVS, CDR2 FNYEAQ, per germline. This CDR3 is 16 amino acids long. V was pared by 1 base and J by 1 base, with 11 bases between. Here the CDR3 reads CASSLEVGGSYNEQFF. In DNA, the CDR3 is TGTGCCAGCAGCTTAGAGGTAGGCGGGTCCTACAATGAGCAGTTCTTC.

Points on this clone: Other DNA sequences in this specimen translate into the identical CDR3. The rearrangement links TRBV5-1 to TRBJ2-1, with 11 bases lining up with TRBD1. CDR3 length: 15 amino acids. V shed 4 bases and J 3 bases; nucleotides not matched to a gene: 3. Germline lookup yields CDR1 SGHRS and CDR2 YFSETQ. The CDR3 bases are TGCGCCAGCAGCCCCGGGACAGGGGGCTACAATGAGCAGTTCTTC. It is translated as CASSPGTGGYNEQFF.

The chain recombines TRBV7-9 with TRBJ1-2; the D is unclear. Germline loops: CDR1 SEHNR, CDR2 FQNEAQ (reference sequence). The CDR3 spans 12 residues. Between the trimmed V and J ends, which lost 3 bases and 4 bases, there was a span of 6 bases. The CDR3 nucleotides are TGTGCCAGCAGCTTCCGGTCCTATGGCTACACCTTC. This gives the protein CASSFRSYGYTF.

The chain carries TRBV19 and TRBJ1-6; 7 bases agree with TRBD1. CDR1 and CDR2 (germline): LNHDA, SQIVND (reference sequence). The trim removed 8 bases at V and 7 bases at J, leaving 11 bases unmatched. The length of the CDR3 is 15 residues. DNA of the CDR3: TGTGCCAGTTCGCAGGCCGGGACAGTCAATTCACCCCTCCACTTT. Its translation: CASSQAGTVNSPLHF.

V usage is TRBV7-2 and J usage is TRBJ1-4; D is possibly TRBD1 (5 bases). The CDR3 is 15 residues long. The V gene lost 0 bases and the J gene lost 6 bases, with 11 bases spanning the gap. CDR1 and CDR2 from the germline V gene are SGHTA and FQGNSA. This chain's CDR3 is CASSLAPGLYEKLFF. The CDR3 DNA sequence: TGTGCCAGCAGCTTAGCGCCAGGGTTATATGAAAAACTGTTTTTT.

This chain links TRBV13 with TRBJ2-3, with 9 bases fitting TRBD2. Germline loops: CDR1 PRHDT, CDR2 FYEKMQ (reference sequence). J gave up 2 bases and V 4 bases, and 7 bases lay outside the gene matches. CDR3 length: 16 amino acids. DNA for the CDR3: TGTGCCAGCAGCTCGTTGACTAGCGGTTTCACAGATACGCAGTATTTT. Its translation is CASSSLTSGFTDTQYF.

The V and J genes are TRBV6-5 and TRBJ1-1, with 7 nucleotides matching TRBD1. This CDR3 comprises 14 residues. Germline CDR1 and CDR2: MNHEY and SVGAGI. Unmatched junction bases numbered 6, after V lost 7 bases and J lost 1 base. The CDR3 is CASTKQGKNTEAFF. CDR3 nucleotide sequence: TGTGCCAGCACTAAACAGGGGAAGAACACTGAAGCTTTCTTT.

The chain links TRBV10-1 to TRBJ2-1, with TRBD2 identical over 9 bases. The CDR3 consists of 15 residues. CDR1 and CDR2 from the germline V gene are WNHNN and SYGVQD (reference sequence). J was trimmed by 3 bases and V by 4 bases; bases with no gene match: 4. CDR3 residues: CASSASGDGYNEQFF. CDR3 DNA: TGCGCCAGCAGTGCTAGCGGGGATGGCTACAATGAGCAGTTCTTC.

Comments on this clone: This sample also contains other DNA sequences that code for the same CDR3. The chain carries TRBV7-2 and TRBJ1-6; no clear D gene. The CDR3 sequence is 14 residues long. Germline lookup yields CDR1 SGHTA and CDR2 FQGNSA. Trimming pared 0 bases from V and 5 bases from J, leaving 5 bases between. CDR3 bases: TGTGCCAGCAGCTTAGCGCGGGATAATTCACCCCTCCACTTT. Protein sequence: CASSLARDNSPLHF. Full variable domain (rest looked up from reference TRBV7-2 and TRBJ1-6): GAGVSQSPSNKVTEKGKDVELRCDPISGHTALYWYRQSLGQGLEFLIYFQGNSAPDKSGLPSDRFSAERTGGSVSTLTIQRTQQEDSAVYLCASSLARDNSPLHFGNGTRLTVT.

The chain uses TRBV7-2 and TRBJ1-1; D is perhaps TRBD1 (6 bases). The CDR3 is made up of 13 amino acids. The V and J ends lost 3 bases and 3 bases respectively, with 8 bases between them. Germline assignment: CDR1 SGHTA and CDR2 FQGNSA. The CDR3 here is CASSFTGYTEAFF. Written as DNA, the CDR3 is TGTGCCAGCAGCTTCACAGGGTACACTGAAGCTTTCTTT. Variable domain in full (rest from reference TRBV7-2 and TRBJ1-1): GAGVSQSPSNKVTEKGKDVELRCDPISGHTALYWYRQSLGQGLEFLIYFQGNSAPDKSGLPSDRFSAERTGGSVSTLTIQRTQQEDSAVYLCASSFTGYTEAFFGQGTRLTVV.

The V and J genes are TRBV3-1 (or the pseudogene TRBV3-2) and TRBJ2-3; 9 bases are shared with TRBD2. Germline lookup yields CDR1 LGHDT and CDR2 YNNKEL (reference sequence). This CDR3 comprises 15 residues. After removal of 4 bases from V and 0 bases from J, the junction contained 2 bases not matched to a gene. In nucleotides, the CDR3 is TGTGCCAGCAGCCGGCTAGCGGGAAGCACAGATACGCAGTATTTT. Translating it yields CASSRLAGSTDTQYF.

V usage is TRBV6-8 and J usage is TRBJ2-3; D perhaps matches TRBD1 (5 bases). The CDR3 sequence is 15 residues long. From germline, CDR1 is MNHGY and CDR2 SAAAGT. V lost 6 bases and J lost 7, with 20 bases in between. In DNA, the CDR3 is TGTGCCAGCAGAAAGGATACAGGCAAAGGATATACGCAGTATTTT. Translated, it gives CASRKDTGKGYTQYF.

Here the CDR3 reads CASKRGQGNGYTF. The CDR3 nucleotides read TGTGCCAGCAAAAGGGGACAGGGAAATGGCTACACCTTC. This chain joins TRBV6-5 and TRBJ1-2; 9 bases match TRBD1. Trimming at V came to 7 bases and at J to 6 bases, leaving 6 bases not matched to a gene. CDR1 and CDR2 from the germline V gene are MNHEY and SVGAGI. This CDR3 contains 13 residues.

CDR3 in amino acids: CASSLGGSVGEQYF. Here the CDR3 DNA reads TGCGCCAGCAGCTTGGGCGGGTCCGTTGGGGAGCAGTACTTC. The chain is built from TRBV5-1 and TRBJ2-7; D possibly corresponds to TRBD2 (5 bases). The V gene lost 0 bases and the J gene lost 7 bases, with 14 bases spanning the gap. The CDR3 contains 14 residues. Germline V gene data show CDR1 as SGHRS and CDR2 as YFSETQ.

This sequence joins TRBV5-5 and TRBJ2-1; the D is unclear. Germline assignment: CDR1 SGHKS and CDR2 YYEKEE (reference sequence). Trimming took 3 bases from V and 4 from J, leaving 14 bases between them. This CDR3 is built from 15 residues. DNA for the CDR3: TGTGCCAGCAGCTCATCTGGGCTTTTTTACAATGAGCAGTTCTTC. It specifies CASSSSGLFYNEQFF.